These 21 T cell receptor beta chains were all obtained from the same sample, sequenced in a study of blood T cell repertoires in COVID-19. Produced via immunoSEQ multiplex PCR; TCRdb's table is partial and in-frame only. The table records 20,000 to 30,000 clones, 80% to 90% of them present only once. The source material was peripheral blood. The origin of the receptors is a man in his 70s with acute or convalescent COVID-19.

This clone has a handful of counts. The J gene is TRBJ2-5, the V gene TRBV7-2, with D maybe TRBD2 (5 bases). This CDR3 contains 15 residues. V lost 1 base to trimming and J lost 4 bases, with 13 bases between them. Germline loops: CDR1 SGHTA, CDR2 FQGNSA. DNA of the CDR3: TGTGCCAGCAGCTTAGTGGGTGAGGCGGGAGAGACCCAGTACTTC. Its protein product is CASSLVGEAGETQYF.

The chain joins TRBV28 to TRBJ2-1; D ambiguous. Trimming cost V 6 bases and J 7 bases, with 4 bases left between them. This CDR3 has 10 amino acids. In germline, CDR1 is MDHEN, CDR2 SYDVKM. CDR3 coding DNA: TGTGCCAGCAGCCGGAATGAGCAGTTCTTC. Its translation is CASSRNEQFF.

V is TRBV3-1 (or the pseudogene TRBV3-2) and J is TRBJ1-1; no definite D call. The CDR3 extends over 12 amino acids. Germline CDR1 reads LGHDT; CDR2 reads YNNKEL (reference sequence). V lost 3 bases, J lost 5 bases, and 7 bases lay in between. Written as DNA, the CDR3 is TGTGCCAGCAGCCATTATAGTACTGAAGCTTTCTTT. This codes for CASSHYSTEAFF.

The chain joins TRBV5-1 to TRBJ2-7; a weak D match, TRBD2 (6 bases). Trimming took off 4 bases at V and 3 bases at J, with 17 bases between the two ends. The CDR3 has 15 residues. Looked up from germline, CDR1 is SGHRS and CDR2 is YFSETQ. CDR3 loop: CASSLRGSGYYEQYF. The CDR3 DNA is TGCGCCAGCAGCCTTCGTGGTAGCGGTTACTACGAGCAGTACTTC. The variable domain in full, completed from reference TRBV5-1 and TRBJ2-7, reads KAGVTQTPRYLIKTRGQQVTLSCSPISGHRSVSWYQQTPGQGLQFLFEYFSETQRNKGNFPGRFSGRQFSNSRSEMNVSTLELGDSALYLCASSLRGSGYYEQYFGPGTRLTVT.

The CDR3 spells CASSRGTAGELFF. CDR3 DNA sequence: TGTGCCAGCAGTAGGGGGACCGCCGGGGAGCTGTTTTTT. This sequence joins TRBV6-2 or TRBV6-3 and TRBJ2-2, with D possibly being TRBD1 (6 bases). CDR1 is MNHEY, CDR2 SVGEGT, per germline. CDR3 length: 13 residues. V was pared by 5 bases and J by 6 bases, with 10 bases between.

The gene calls are TRBV5-1 and TRBJ1-1; the D gene is possibly TRBD1 (5 bases). V dropped 0 bases and J dropped 2 bases, with 11 bases sitting between them. This CDR3 region has 15 residues. Germline CDR1 SGHRS, CDR2 YFSETQ. CDR3 coding DNA: TGCGCCAGCAGCTTGGATTCGGGGGGTAACACTGAAGCTTTCTTT. This translates into CASSLDSGGNTEAFF.

This clone was seen just once. The chain employs TRBV7-9 and TRBJ2-7; TRBD2 agrees at 8 bases. The CDR3 is made up of 18 amino acids. Trimming at V came to 4 bases and at J to 6 bases, leaving 20 bases not matched to a gene. Germline V gives CDR1 SEHNR, CDR2 FQNEAQ (reference sequence). CDR3 coding DNA: TGTGCCAGCAGCTCACCATATTTAGCGGGACCGGGGCTCGGCGAGCAGTACTTC. Encoded protein: CASSSPYLAGPGLGEQYF.

V gene TRBV29-1 combines with J gene TRBJ1-5; no firm D call. The CDR3 runs to 13 residues. V gave up 1 base and J gave up 7 bases, with 11 bases separating them. The V gene's germline CDR1 is SQVTM and CDR2 ANQGSEA. The CDR3 here is CSVEVGVGQPQHF. For the CDR3, the DNA is TGCAGCGTTGAAGTCGGCGTGGGCCAGCCCCAGCATTTT.

The CDR3, as DNA: TGTGCCAGCAGTGAAGCGCTGAACAGCCTACCCTCTGGAAACACCATATATTTT. Amino acid sequence: CASSEALNSLPSGNTIYF. V gene TRBV6-1 combines with J gene TRBJ1-3; D remains ambiguous. Germline V lookup: CDR1 MNHNS, CDR2 SASEGT. This CDR3 has 18 residues. Trimming cost V 0 bases and J 0 bases, with 15 bases left between them.

The DNA for the CDR3 is TGCAGCGGCTGGGGGGGGGCACGCGGCTACACCTTC. This gives the protein CSGWGGARGYTF. This rearrangement joins TRBV29-1 to TRBJ1-2; D is possibly TRBD1 (6 bases). V lost 7 bases and J 8 bases, leaving 17 bases between the germline ends. The CDR3 sequence is 12 residues long. Germline CDR1 SQVTM, CDR2 ANQGSEA.

The V gene is TRBV6-6, the J gene TRBJ1-2, with D maybe TRBD1 (6 bases). This CDR3 spans 13 amino acids. Trimming pared 6 bases from V and 6 bases from J, leaving 14 bases between. CDR1 and CDR2 from the germline V gene are MNHNY and SVGAGI (reference sequence). In nucleotides, the CDR3 is TGTGCCAGCAGACTACAGGGATTAGATGGCTACACCTTC. This sequence encodes CASRLQGLDGYTF.

This rearrangement joins TRBV4-1 to TRBJ1-6, with D possibly TRBD1 on 5 matching bases. This CDR3 is 16 amino acids long. Deletions cut 1 base from V and 13 bases from J, with 20 bases between. In germline, CDR1 is MGHRA, CDR2 YSYEKL. Here the CDR3 DNA reads TGCGCCAGCAGCCAAGGGGTGGATACAGGTGTACTGCCCCTCCACTTT. It specifies CASSQGVDTGVLPLHF.

The rearrangement links TRBV4-1 to TRBJ1-1; 10 positions agree with TRBD1. The CDR3 totals 15 residues. From germline, CDR1 is MGHRA and CDR2 YSYEKL. Trimming cost V 1 base and J 1 base; bases outside gene matches: 0. This CDR3 reads CASSQGTGGNTEAFF. The CDR3 nucleotides are TGCGCCAGCAGCCAAGGGACAGGGGGGAACACTGAAGCTTTCTTT.

This sequence joins TRBV11-3 and TRBJ2-4; TRBD2 might be the D (6 bases). Germline values: CDR1 SGHNT, CDR2 YENEEA. The CDR3 length is 13 residues. Deletions cut 5 bases from V and 9 bases from J, with 14 bases between. The CDR3 DNA follows: TGTGCCAGCAGCCAGAGGCGGGGAAGCATTCAGTACTTC. It yields the protein CASSQRRGSIQYF.

This clone was detected a few times. The rearrangement uses TRBV6-5 and TRBJ1-2, with 10 bases aligning to TRBD1. Per the germline V gene, CDR1 is MNHEY and CDR2 is SVGAGI. V lost 5 bases, J lost 6 bases, and 9 bases stayed unmatched. The length of the CDR3 is 15 residues. CDR3 protein: CASSRTGQGTNGYTF. CDR3 bases: TGTGCCAGCAGTCGAACGGGACAGGGGACGAATGGCTACACCTTC.

The chain uses TRBV5-5 and TRBJ2-2; the match to TRBD1 covers 7 bases. The V gene end was trimmed by 0 bases and the J gene end by 7 bases; junction bases not matched to a gene: 9. This CDR3 contains 16 residues. The germline CDR1 and CDR2 sequences are SGHKS and YYEKEE (reference sequence). In nucleotides, the CDR3 is TGTGCCAGCAGCTTGGAAACGGGACAGTCTGTCGGGGAGCTGTTTTTT. It translates to CASSLETGQSVGELFF.

The V and J genes are TRBV27 and TRBJ2-1; D possibly corresponds to TRBD1 (6 bases). Germline lookup yields CDR1 MNHEY and CDR2 SMNVEV (reference sequence). V was clipped by 2 bases and J by 0 bases, with 17 bases between them. This CDR3 has 18 residues. The CDR3 protein is CASSLSGGRAPSYNEQFF. DNA of the CDR3: TGTGCCAGCAGTTTAAGTGGGGGCAGGGCGCCCTCCTACAATGAGCAGTTCTTC.

The rearrangement joins TRBV7-3 to TRBJ2-3; 10 nucleotides match TRBD2. V lost 5 bases to trimming and J lost 1 base; unmatched junction nucleotides: 3. Looked up from germline, CDR1 is SGHTA and CDR2 is FQGTGA. The CDR3 runs 15 residues. CDR3: CASSLLAGGTDTQYF. The CDR3 DNA reads TGTGCCAGCAGCCTGCTAGCGGGAGGCACAGATACGCAGTATTTT.

The chain carries TRBV19 and TRBJ2-1; TRBD2 agrees at 16 bases. Per germline, CDR1 LNHDA and CDR2 SQIVND (reference sequence). The V segment lost 7 bases and the J segment 7 bases; nucleotides outside the gene matches: 4. The CDR3 extends over 15 amino acids. In DNA form, the CDR3 reads TGTGCCAGTACCGGGACTAGCGGGAGGGTTAATGAGCAGTTCTTC. Residues: CASTGTSGRVNEQFF.

The chain uses TRBV6-5 and TRBJ2-5, with TRBD1 matching 9 bases. With V trimmed by 10 bases and J by 1 base, 7 bases remained unmatched. Germline assignment: CDR1 MNHEY and CDR2 SVGAGI. This CDR3 spans 14 amino acids. This CDR3 reads CATRRTGAQETQYF. The CDR3 DNA reads as TGTGCCACCAGGCGGACAGGGGCCCAAGAGACCCAGTACTTC.

The J gene is TRBJ2-7, the V gene TRBV6-2 or TRBV6-3; 12 nucleotides match TRBD2. CDR3 length: 15 residues. Germline V gene data show CDR1 as MNHEY and CDR2 as SVGEGT. The J segment lost 5 bases and the V segment lost 1 base, leaving 3 bases of the junction unmatched. The CDR3 loop reads CASSYFASGRDEQYF. The DNA for the CDR3 is TGTGCCAGCAGTTACTTCGCTAGCGGGAGGGACGAGCAGTACTTC.